This T cell receptor (beta chain) was recovered during a study of blood T cell repertoires in COVID-19. Study-wide background: The origin of the acute and convalescent COVID-19 samples was the United States, Italy and Spain.

The repertoire was sequenced with immunoSEQ multiplex PCR; TCRdb's copy has only in-frame clones and lacks some. Altogether 410,000 or so clones are present, roughly 88% being singletons, with the ten largest covering 1.4%. Concerning this clone: Different DNA sequences within this sample yield the same CDR3.

Sequenced material: peripheral blood. The TCR was taken from a woman aged 30 to 39 with active or convalescent COVID-19.

The CDR3 nucleotides are TGCGCCAGCAGCCAAGGGGGGGGAGATACGCAGTATTTT. Protein: CASSQGGGDTQYF. The gene calls are TRBV4-1 and TRBJ2-3, with 7 bases that match TRBD2. Germline CDR1 and CDR2: MGHRA and YSYEKL. The ends lost 1 base at V and 5 bases at J; junction bases unmatched: 0. The CDR3 runs to 13 residues.